The text below deals with one T cell receptor beta chain. No antigen is known for it. These data belong to a study of cytomegalovirus exposure and HLA in healthy donors. Study information: An early data release held around 80 million unique TCRs from HLA-typed donors. Study-wide points: Confirmation was obtained in vitro that a few CMV-associated chains are specific for CMV antigens. The likely explanation for a cluster of highly shared sequence variants was sequencing artifact. The authors later found most CMV-associated TCR beta chains appeared HLA-restricted.

13 Jbeta primers and 60 Vbeta primers were used for the PCR. Sequenced by immunoSEQ multiplex PCR; TCRdb stores in-frame clones only, minus some. Here the sample spans roughly 80,000 clones, 62% being singletons. The CDR3 is made up of 14 amino acids. Deletions cut 3 bases from V and 2 bases from J, with 7 bases between. CDR1 is MRHNA, CDR2 SNTAGT, per germline. The origin of this receptor is a male donor in good health and CMV-seropositive. Sequenced: PBMCs. The chain has TRBV6-4 and TRBJ2-2; no clear D. The CDR3, as DNA: TGTGCCAGCAGTGATTTAGTAAACACCGGGGAGCTGTTTTTT. This codes for CASSDLVNTGELFF.